Following are 23 T cell receptor beta chains from one sample sequenced in a study of siplizumab effects on memory and regulatory T cells. The protocol was immunoSEQ multiplex PCR, while the TCRdb copy is restricted to in-frame clones and leaves out a portion. This table has 80,000 to 130,000 clones, about 93% appearing once. The sample taken for sequencing was Tregs sorted from blood. Every receptor here comes from a human donor in good health.

CDR3 loop: CASSPPPYLNTEAFF. In DNA, the CDR3 is TGCGCCAGCAGCCCGCCCCCCTATCTGAACACTGAAGCTTTCTTT. V and J are TRBV5-1 and TRBJ1-1; D call uncertain. The CDR3 is 15 residues long. Germline V gives CDR1 SGHRS, CDR2 YFSETQ. Trimming shortened V by 4 bases and J by 0 bases, and 13 bases separated the two germline ends.

This chain links TRBV18 with TRBJ2-1, with D possibly matching TRBD1 (5 bases). V was clipped by 1 base and J by 0 bases, with 13 bases between them. The CDR3 loop spans 17 amino acids. CDR1 and CDR2 (germline): KGHSH, LQKENI. In DNA, the CDR3 is TGTGCCAGCTCACCACGTCTAAGCAGGGACTCCTACAATGAGCAGTTCTTC. It specifies CASSPRLSRDSYNEQFF.

V is TRBV7-9 and J is TRBJ2-7, with D hard to call. CDR3 length: 13 residues. The germline V gene encodes CDR1 SEHNR and CDR2 FQNEAQ (reference sequence). V was cut by 2 bases and J by 7 bases, with 12 bases left in between. The CDR3 protein is CASSLPTLGEQYF. The CDR3 coding sequence is TGTGCCAGCAGCTTACCCACCCTCGGAGAGCAGTACTTC.

The chain joins TRBV19 to TRBJ1-2; D uncertain. This CDR3 is built from 13 residues. Germline CDR1 is LNHDA and CDR2 is SQIVND (reference sequence). With 3 bases removed from V and 6 bases from J, the gap between germline ends came to 11 bases. CDR3: CASSMLTTNGYTF. The CDR3, as DNA: TGTGCCAGTAGTATGTTGACGACCAATGGCTACACCTTC.

V is TRBV11-2 and J is TRBJ2-3; tentative D call: TRBD2 (6 bases). The germline V gene encodes CDR1 SGHAT and CDR2 FQNNGV. The CDR3 sequence is 16 residues long. Trimming removed 5 bases from V and 4 bases from J, with 19 bases in between. CDR3 coding DNA: TGTGCCAGCAGCCCCCGTTTGGGGACTGTAGCAGATACGCAGTATTTT. Translated: CASSPRLGTVADTQYF.

The gene calls are TRBV6-1 and TRBJ2-7, with TRBD1 matching over 8 bases. Trimming removed 3 bases from V and 6 bases from J; junction bases left unmatched: 7. The CDR3 is made up of 14 amino acids. CDR1 and CDR2 from the germline V gene are MNHNS and SASEGT. CDR3 DNA sequence: TGTGCCAGCAGTGAGACAGGGGTAGTCGGCGAGCAGTACTTC. Encoded protein: CASSETGVVGEQYF.

The V and J genes are TRBV5-1 and TRBJ1-2, with 10 nucleotides matching TRBD1. Germline CDR1 and CDR2: SGHRS and YFSETQ. This CDR3 contains 15 residues. The V gene end was trimmed by 3 bases and the J gene end by 5 bases; junction bases not matched to a gene: 7. The CDR3 nucleotides read TGCGCCAGCAGCTGGGGACAGGGGAGGATGTATGGCTACACCTTC. This translates into CASSWGQGRMYGYTF.

The gene calls are TRBV5-1 and TRBJ2-1, with a tentative D call TRBD1 (5 bases). V was clipped by 2 bases and J by 10 bases, with 16 bases between them. This CDR3 spans 14 amino acids. The germline V gene has CDR1 SGHRS and CDR2 YFSETQ. The CDR3 is CASSFQDNLREQFF. CDR3 bases: TGCGCCAGCAGCTTCCAGGACAACCTTAGGGAGCAGTTCTTC.

The V call is TRBV14, the J call TRBJ2-5; D possibly corresponds to TRBD2 (6 bases). The V end lost 4 bases, the J end lost 5 bases, and 26 bases lay between the germline ends. This CDR3 region has 18 residues. CDR1 SGHDN and CDR2 FVKESK come from the germline V gene. The DNA for the CDR3 is TGTGCCAGCAGCCGACCAAATTTTGCTAGCGCCCGGGATGAGACCCAGTACTTC. It codes for CASSRPNFASARDETQYF.

V is TRBV9 and J is TRBJ2-1; tentatively, D is TRBD2 (6 bases). Germline V gives CDR1 SGDLS, CDR2 YYNGEE. V gave up 3 bases and J gave up 4 bases, with 17 bases separating them. The CDR3 covers 16 residues. The CDR3 nucleotides read TGTGCCAGCAGCGCAAGAAGGGGACGGGAGTACAATGAGCAGTTCTTC. This gives the protein CASSARRGREYNEQFF. Together with reference TRBV9 and TRBJ2-1, the CDR3 gives the full variable domain: DSGVTQTPKHLITATGQRVTLRCSPRSGDLSVYWYQQSLDQGLQFLIQYYNGEERAKGNILERFSAQQFPDLHSELNLSSLELGDSALYFCASSARRGREYNEQFFGPGTRLTVL.

This clone was detected once. The genes are TRBV7-9 and TRBJ1-5, with D maybe TRBD1 (5 bases). Trimming left V 2 bases short and J 3 bases short, with 11 bases between. CDR3 length equals 15 residues. In germline, CDR1 is SEHNR, CDR2 FQNEAQ (reference sequence). CDR3 bases: TGTGCCAGCAGCTTAAATACAGGCTTCAATCAGCCCCAGCATTTT. Translation: CASSLNTGFNQPQHF.

This chain joins TRBV6-1 and TRBJ2-3; D unresolved. The CDR3 is 15 residues long. Trimming stripped 1 base from V and 0 bases from J, with 8 bases between. The germline V gene has CDR1 MNHNS and CDR2 SASEGT. The CDR3 DNA reads as TGTGCCAGCAGTGAAGATGGGCACAGCACAGATACGCAGTATTTT. Its protein is CASSEDGHSTDTQYF.

As DNA, the CDR3 is TGTGCCGGTTTGGCTTGGACGGGAGTTAATTACGAGCAGTACTTC. This gives the protein CAGLAWTGVNYEQYF. The rearrangement uses TRBV2 and TRBJ2-5; D is perhaps TRBD2 (6 bases). The DNA end favors TRBJ2-7, so the J call may be wrong. The CDR3 totals 15 residues. CDR1 is SNHLY, CDR2 FYNNEI, per germline.

The chain combines TRBV6-1 with TRBJ2-1, with TRBD2 as a possible D gene (7 bases). CDR3 length: 12 residues. In germline, CDR1 is MNHNS, CDR2 SASEGT. The V end lost 4 bases, the J end lost 12 bases, and 13 bases lay between the germline ends. CDR3 protein: CASSVGGGRQFF. CDR3 nucleotides: TGTGCCAGCAGTGTAGGGGGGGGTAGGCAGTTCTTC.

The CDR3 reads CASRDPVAGMGRAQYF. The CDR3 nucleotides read TGTGCCAGCAGGGACCCGGTAGCGGGGATGGGGCGGGCCCAGTACTTC. The chain couples TRBV2 to TRBJ2-5; 8 bases match TRBD2. Germline CDR1 reads SNHLY; CDR2 reads FYNNEI. The CDR3 runs 16 residues. Unmatched junction bases numbered 18, after V lost 6 bases and J lost 9 bases.

The chain joins TRBV28 to TRBJ2-2, with TRBD2 as a possible D gene (5 bases). CDR3 length equals 14 residues. With 3 bases removed from V and 5 bases from J, the gap between germline ends came to 10 bases. CDR1 and CDR2 (germline): MDHEN, SYDVKM. CDR3: CASSFPGSTGELFF. CDR3 sequence (DNA): TGTGCCAGCAGTTTCCCGGGAAGTACCGGGGAGCTGTTTTTT.

This sequence joins TRBV11-2 and TRBJ1-2; D is unresolved. The CDR3 spans 14 residues. Trimming took 5 bases from V and 1 from J, leaving 11 bases between them. The V gene's germline CDR1 is SGHAT and CDR2 FQNNGV. CDR3 sequence (DNA): TGTGCCAGCAGCAAATCAGCGTTTAACTATGGCTACACCTTC. Amino acid sequence: CASSKSAFNYGYTF.

The chain carries TRBV29-1 and TRBJ1-2, with TRBD1 as a possible D gene (6 bases). Germline loops: CDR1 SQVTM, CDR2 ANQGSEA. The CDR3 is 16 residues long. Deletions cut 7 bases from V and 4 bases from J, with 25 bases between. The CDR3 sequence: CSAASRGRSGGYGYTF. In DNA, the CDR3 is TGCAGCGCCGCTAGCAGGGGCCGTTCTGGGGGCTATGGCTACACCTTC.

The chain has TRBV19 and TRBJ2-5; 12 bases match TRBD2. V gave up 9 bases and J gave up 5 bases; unmatched junction bases: 10. Germline lookup yields CDR1 LNHDA and CDR2 SQIVND (reference sequence). This CDR3 has 15 residues. DNA of the CDR3: TGTGCCAGCAGACCACTAGCGGGAGGATTGGAGACCCAGTACTTC. Translating gives CASRPLAGGLETQYF.

In its sample, this clone was seen once. V and J are TRBV6-1 and TRBJ2-2; D ambiguous. The germline V and J ends were trimmed by 8 bases and 6 bases, with 13 bases remaining between them. Germline CDR1 and CDR2: MNHNS and SASEGT. This CDR3 comprises 13 residues. CDR3 coding DNA: TGTGCCAGCCTCCCAATTGGGGCCGGGGAGCTGTTTTTT. It is translated as CASLPIGAGELFF.

The chain recombines TRBV28 with TRBJ2-1, with unresolved D. Looked up from germline, CDR1 is MDHEN and CDR2 is SYDVKM. The ends were cut back, 2 bases at V and 6 bases at J, with 17 bases in the middle. The CDR3 contains 16 residues. This CDR3 reads CASSLRSAVGPNEQFF. The CDR3, as DNA: TGTGCCAGCAGTTTACGCTCGGCGGTCGGACCCAATGAGCAGTTCTTC.

The chain carries TRBV7-2 and TRBJ2-3, with a possible D match to TRBD2 (6 bases). Germline V gene lookup returns CDR1 SGHTA and CDR2 FQGNSA. CDR3 size: 11 residues. The germline V and J ends were trimmed by 5 bases and 8 bases, with 8 bases remaining between them. The CDR3 here is CASSPRGTQYF. The CDR3 bases are TGTGCCAGCAGCCCGCGGGGTACGCAGTATTTT.

The V gene is TRBV18, the J gene TRBJ1-1; 7 bases match TRBD1. Germline values: CDR1 KGHSH, CDR2 LQKENI. Trimming removed 3 bases from V and 0 bases from J; junction bases left unmatched: 10. CDR3 length: 17 amino acids. As DNA, the CDR3 is TGTGCCAGCTCACCTCGACAGGGTTTGCATATGAACACTGAAGCTTTCTTT. Protein sequence: CASSPRQGLHMNTEAFF. The full variable domain, with the rest looked up from reference TRBV18 and TRBJ1-1, is NAGVMQNPRHLVRRRGQEARLRCSPMKGHSHVYWYRQLPEEGLKFMVYLQKENIIDESGMPKERFSAEFPKEGPSILRIQQVVRGDSAAYFCASSPRQGLHMNTEAFFGQGTRLTVV.